The sequence of this T cell receptor beta chain was determined in a study of a mutant IDH1 vaccine in newly diagnosed glioma. Study-wide background: Vaccine administration was initiated 4-6 weeks following radiotherapy alone, or with temozolomide cycles. Among treated patients, 62.5% were male and about 40% female, and mean age was 40.4 years. General study findings and limits: Apparently, pseudoprogression bore no relation to changes among the top peripheral T cell clonotypes.

The protocol was immunoSEQ multiplex PCR, while the TCRdb copy is restricted to in-frame clones and leaves out a portion. Of over 50,000 clones in the sample, 75% to 90% are singletons; the top ten hold roughly 13%. About this clone: What it recognizes is unknown.

Time point indicated: week 23, last vaccination. In every dose of vaccine, 300 ug of mutant IDH1 20-mer peptide was given alongside topical imiquimod. Each of the donors came in with new WHO grade 3 or 4 astrocytomas that were IDH1-mutant and ATRX-lost. This sequence was found in a young man with glioma. The sample in question was PBMCs, obtained from a glioma patient whose treatment included an IDH1 peptide vaccine.

In DNA, the CDR3 is TGTGCCAGCAGCTTGTGGCAGGGGGCTATCCCCGGGGAGCTGTTTTTT. Amino acids: CASSLWQGAIPGELFF. The chain joins TRBV5-8 to TRBJ2-2; 8 positions match TRBD1. Germline trimming cut 1 base from V and 6 bases from J; bases unmatched to any gene: 8. Germline V gene data show CDR1 as SGHTS and CDR2 as YDEGEE. The CDR3 has 16 residues.